These T cell receptor beta chains were read from a single sample in a study of blood T cell repertoires in COVID-19. Method: immunoSEQ multiplex PCR; TCRdb's copy keeps in-frame clones and lacks some. The data hold 150,000 to 200,000 clones, with roughly four fifths observed a single time. Sequenced input: peripheral blood. These receptor sequences come from a woman aged 70-85 years with COVID-19, enrolled during active disease. Both conserved end residues are part of each CDR3. D genes are given only for firm matches. The size field is filled for only some rows; it gives once, few, many or a size class.

>TRBD1|TRBJ2-3|TRBV29-1|-
CSVQKRGRTGRPDTQYF
TGCAGCGTTCAAAAAAGGGGTAGGACAGGGAGGCCAGATACGCAGTATTTT
>TRBD2|TRBJ2-1|TRBV9|-
CASSSRLADYNEQFF
TGTGCCAGCAGTTCTAGACTAGCGGATTACAATGAGCAGTTCTTC
>TRBD1|TRBJ2-1|TRBV19|once
CASSTGGRYNEQFF
TGTGCCAGTAGTACAGGGGGACGGTACAATGAGCAGTTCTTC
>TRBD2|TRBJ2-2|TRBV2|-
CASRTSGRTNTGELFF
TGTGCTTCGCGGACTAGCGGGAGGACGAACACCGGGGAGCTGTTTTTT
>-|TRBJ2-7|TRBV7-9|-
CASTPGTITYEQYF
TGTGCCAGCACCCCCGGGACAATTACCTACGAGCAGTACTTC
>-|TRBJ2-3|TRBV20-1|-
CSAYEGWQYF
TGCAGTGCTTATGAGGGATGGCAGTATTTT
>TRBD1|TRBJ1-1|TRBV19|-
CASSRDRDAIEAFF
TGTGCCAGTAGTAGGGACAGGGACGCTATTGAAGCTTTCTTT
>-|TRBJ2-4|TRBV21-1|-
CASKRREVLAKNIQYF
TGTGCCAGCAAAAGACGGGAGGTTCTAGCCAAAAACATTCAGTACTTC
>-|TRBJ2-5|TRBV18|-
CASSPVLQETQYF
TGTGCCAGCTCACCAGTACTGCAAGAGACCCAGTACTTC
>TRBD1|TRBJ2-2|TRBV29-1|once
CSGLQGAGTGELFF
TGCAGCGGGTTACAGGGGGCCGGCACCGGGGAGCTGTTTTTT
>-|TRBJ1-4|TRBV7-9|few
CASSLGGRVNEKLFF
TGTGCCAGCAGCTTAGGAGGGCGGGTTAATGAAAAACTGTTTTTT
>-|TRBJ1-2|TRBV7-9|-
CASSIDDRDGYTF
TGTGCCAGCAGCATAGACGACCGGGATGGCTACACCTTC
>TRBD1|TRBJ1-6|TRBV28|-
CATEDRDRFNSPLHF
TGTGCCACCGAAGATCGGGACAGATTCAATTCACCCCTCCACTTT
>-|TRBJ2-5|TRBV5-6|-
CASRGPTGTLETQYF
TGTGCCAGCAGGGGACCGACCGGGACACTAGAGACCCAGTACTTC
>-|TRBJ2-1|TRBV30|-
CAWSGSELDNEQFF
TGTGCCTGGAGTGGTAGCGAATTGGACAATGAGCAGTTCTTC
>-|TRBJ2-1|TRBV5-1|-
CASSSEYGGEQFF
TGCGCCAGCAGCTCCGAGTACGGAGGTGAGCAGTTCTTC
>TRBD1|TRBJ2-1|TRBV29-1|-
CSVVRTGNSYNEQFF
TGCAGCGTTGTGAGGACAGGGAACTCCTACAATGAGCAGTTCTTC
>TRBD1|TRBJ1-6|TRBV3-1/TRBV3-2|-
CASSQDMRTGGRNSPLHF
TGTGCCAGCAGCCAAGATATGCGGACAGGGGGGAGGAATTCACCCCTCCACTTT
>-|TRBJ2-3|TRBV14|-
CASSQRLPSTDTQYF
TGTGCCAGCAGCCAGCGACTTCCTAGCACAGATACGCAGTATTTT
>-|TRBJ1-1|TRBV20-1|once
CSASPHGGTNTEAFF
TGCAGTGCTAGTCCGCACGGGGGGACAAACACTGAAGCTTTCTTT
>TRBD1|TRBJ2-7|TRBV7-3|-
CASSLSGGAASYEQYF
TGTGCCAGCAGCTTATCAGGGGGAGCCGCCTCCTACGAGCAGTACTTC
>TRBD2|TRBJ2-1|TRBV28|-
CASATGGPGNEQFF
TGTGCCAGCGCGACGGGAGGGCCGGGAAATGAGCAGTTCTTC
>-|TRBJ1-3|TRBV5-1|-
CASRKGTVGNTIYF
TGCGCCAGCAGAAAAGGCACAGTGGGAAACACCATATATTTT
>-|TRBJ1-1|TRBV24-1|-
CATSEGGRRDTEAFF
TGTGCCACCAGTGAGGGGGGGCGACGGGACACTGAAGCTTTCTTT
>TRBD1|TRBJ1-5|TRBV7-2|once
CASTWDRNQPQHF
TGTGCCAGTACGTGGGACAGAAATCAGCCCCAGCATTTT
>-|TRBJ2-7|TRBV7-2|-
CASSLEQGNYEQYF
TGTGCCAGCAGCTTAGAACAGGGAAACTACGAGCAGTACTTC
>-|TRBJ2-3|TRBV10-2|-
CASSEGAVTDTQYF
TGCGCCAGCAGTGAAGGAGCGGTCACAGATACGCAGTATTTT
>-|TRBJ2-7|TRBV7-6|-
CASSASGGEQYF
TGTGCCAGCAGCGCTTCTGGGGGGGAGCAGTACTTC